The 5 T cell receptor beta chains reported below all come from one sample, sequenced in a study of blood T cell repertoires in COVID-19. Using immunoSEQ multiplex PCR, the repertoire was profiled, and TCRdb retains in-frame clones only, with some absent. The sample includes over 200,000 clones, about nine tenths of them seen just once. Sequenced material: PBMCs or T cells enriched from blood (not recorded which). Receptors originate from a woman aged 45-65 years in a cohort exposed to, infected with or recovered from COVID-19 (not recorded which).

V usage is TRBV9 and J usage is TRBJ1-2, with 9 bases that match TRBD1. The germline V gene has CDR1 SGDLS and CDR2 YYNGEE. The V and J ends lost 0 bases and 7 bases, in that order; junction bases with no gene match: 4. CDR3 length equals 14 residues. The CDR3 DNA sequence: TGTGCCAGCAGCGTAGGACAGGGGGTAGGTGGCTACACCTTC. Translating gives CASSVGQGVGGYTF. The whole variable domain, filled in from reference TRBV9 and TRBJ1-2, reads DSGVTQTPKHLITATGQRVTLRCSPRSGDLSVYWYQQSLDQGLQFLIQYYNGEERAKGNILERFSAQQFPDLHSELNLSSLELGDSALYFCASSVGQGVGGYTFGSGTRLTVV.

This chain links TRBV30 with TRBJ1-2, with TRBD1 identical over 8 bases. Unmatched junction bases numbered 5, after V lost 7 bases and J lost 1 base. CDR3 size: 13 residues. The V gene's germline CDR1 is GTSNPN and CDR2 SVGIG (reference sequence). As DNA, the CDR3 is TGTGCCTTTCAGGACAGGGTTAACTATGGCTACACCTTC. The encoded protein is CAFQDRVNYGYTF.

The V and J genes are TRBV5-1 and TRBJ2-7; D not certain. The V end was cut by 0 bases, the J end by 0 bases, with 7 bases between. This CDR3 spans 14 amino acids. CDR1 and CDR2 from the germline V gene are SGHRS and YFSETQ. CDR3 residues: CASSLAAVSYEQYF. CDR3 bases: TGCGCCAGCAGCTTGGCCGCAGTCTCCTACGAGCAGTACTTC.

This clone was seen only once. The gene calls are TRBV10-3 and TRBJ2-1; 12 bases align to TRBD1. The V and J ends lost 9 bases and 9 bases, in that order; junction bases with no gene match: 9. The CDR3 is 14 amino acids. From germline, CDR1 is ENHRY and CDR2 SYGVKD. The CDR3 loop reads CAMGTGGANGEQFF. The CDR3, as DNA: TGTGCCATGGGGACAGGGGGCGCCAACGGTGAGCAGTTCTTC.

This CDR3 is CASSNSDRVEYEQYF. The CDR3 coding sequence is TGTGCCAGCAGTAACTCCGACAGGGTGGAGTACGAGCAGTACTTC. The chain has TRBV28 and TRBJ2-7, with 7 bases aligning to TRBD1. Per the germline V gene, CDR1 is MDHEN and CDR2 is SYDVKM. This CDR3 is 15 amino acids long. The ends lost 5 bases at V and 4 bases at J; junction bases unmatched: 11.